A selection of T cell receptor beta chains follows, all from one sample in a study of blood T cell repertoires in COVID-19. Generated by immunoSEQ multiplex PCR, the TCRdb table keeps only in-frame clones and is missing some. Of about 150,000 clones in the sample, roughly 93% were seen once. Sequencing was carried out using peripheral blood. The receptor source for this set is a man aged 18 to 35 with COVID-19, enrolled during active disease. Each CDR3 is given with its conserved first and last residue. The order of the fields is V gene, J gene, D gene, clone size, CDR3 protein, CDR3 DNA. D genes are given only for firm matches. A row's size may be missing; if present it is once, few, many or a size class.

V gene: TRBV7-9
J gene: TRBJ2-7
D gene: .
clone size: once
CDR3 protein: CASSLASPRTRSYEQYF
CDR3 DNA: TGTGCCAGCAGCTTAGCGTCTCCGAGGACTCGCTCCTACGAGCAGTACTTC

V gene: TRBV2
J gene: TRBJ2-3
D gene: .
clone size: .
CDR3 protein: CASSERTIETDTQYF
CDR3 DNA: TGTGCCAGCAGTGAACGGACTATTGAGACAGATACGCAGTATTTT

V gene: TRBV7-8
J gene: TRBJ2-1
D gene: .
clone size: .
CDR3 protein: CASRSEDSPYNEQFF
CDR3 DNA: TGTGCCAGCAGATCCGAAGACAGCCCCTACAATGAGCAGTTCTTC

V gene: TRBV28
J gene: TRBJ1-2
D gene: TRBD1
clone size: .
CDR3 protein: CASSLPRTGGAEFYGYTF
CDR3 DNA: TGTGCCAGCAGTTTACCCAGGACAGGGGGCGCCGAGTTCTACGGCTACACCTTC

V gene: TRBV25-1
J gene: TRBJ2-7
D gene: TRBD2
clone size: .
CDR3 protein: CASSEYGGALFSYEQYF
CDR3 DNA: TGTGCCAGCAGTGAATACGGGGGGGCCCTTTTTTCCTACGAGCAGTACTTC

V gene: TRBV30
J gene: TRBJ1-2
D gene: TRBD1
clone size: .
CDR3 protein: CAWSPDRDYGYTF
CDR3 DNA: TGTGCCTGGAGTCCAGACAGGGACTATGGCTACACCTTC

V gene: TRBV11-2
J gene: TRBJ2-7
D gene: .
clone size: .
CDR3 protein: CASSLGTTYEQYF
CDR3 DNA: TGTGCCAGCAGCCTCGGGACAACCTACGAGCAGTACTTC

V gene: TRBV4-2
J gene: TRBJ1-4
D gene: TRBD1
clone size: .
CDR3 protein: CASSQSRDRGNEKLFF
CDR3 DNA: TGTGCCAGCAGCCAAAGCCGGGACAGGGGAAATGAAAAACTGTTTTTT

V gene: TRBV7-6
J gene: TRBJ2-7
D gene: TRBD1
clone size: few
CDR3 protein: CASSSSGTGSYEQYF
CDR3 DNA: TGTGCCAGCAGTTCCTCCGGGACAGGGTCCTACGAGCAGTACTTC

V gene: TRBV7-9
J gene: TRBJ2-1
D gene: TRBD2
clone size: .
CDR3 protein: CASSETGLAGVDEQFF
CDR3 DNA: TGTGCCAGCAGCGAGACGGGGCTAGCGGGAGTCGATGAGCAGTTCTTC

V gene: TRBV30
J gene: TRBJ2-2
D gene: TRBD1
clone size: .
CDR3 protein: CAWRRTGNGELFF
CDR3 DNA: TGTGCCTGGAGGCGGACAGGGAACGGGGAGCTGTTTTTT

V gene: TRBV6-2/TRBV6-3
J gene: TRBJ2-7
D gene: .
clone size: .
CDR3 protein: CASSYLGAAYEQYF
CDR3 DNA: TGTGCCAGCAGTTACTTAGGGGCAGCCTACGAGCAGTACTTC

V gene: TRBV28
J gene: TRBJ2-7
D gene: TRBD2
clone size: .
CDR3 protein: CASRYRQTSGRAREQYF
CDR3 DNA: TGTGCCAGCAGATACCGCCAGACTAGCGGGAGGGCCCGCGAGCAGTACTTC

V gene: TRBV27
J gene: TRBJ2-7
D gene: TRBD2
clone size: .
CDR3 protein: CASSSRGGAGTSGSLYEQYF
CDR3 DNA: TGTGCCAGCAGTTCCCGGGGGGGTGCCGGGACTAGCGGGAGTCTCTACGAGCAGTACTTC

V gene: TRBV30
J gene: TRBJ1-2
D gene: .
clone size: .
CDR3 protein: CAGGPRGFYGYTF
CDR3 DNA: TGTGCCGGGGGGCCGAGAGGGTTCTATGGCTACACCTTC

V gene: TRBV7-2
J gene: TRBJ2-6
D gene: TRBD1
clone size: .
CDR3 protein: CASSLDRGLGGANVLTF
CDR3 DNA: TGTGCCAGCAGTTTGGACAGGGGGCTTGGTGGGGCCAACGTCCTGACTTTC

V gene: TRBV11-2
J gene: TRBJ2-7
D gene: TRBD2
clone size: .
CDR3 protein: CASRSKGTSYIYEQYF
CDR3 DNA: TGTGCCAGCAGATCGAAGGGGACTAGCTATATCTACGAGCAGTACTTC

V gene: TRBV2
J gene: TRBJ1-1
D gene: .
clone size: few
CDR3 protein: CASSRRGNTEAFF
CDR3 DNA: TGTGCCAGCAGTCGAAGGGGGAACACTGAAGCTTTCTTT

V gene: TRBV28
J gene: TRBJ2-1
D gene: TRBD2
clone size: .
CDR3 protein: CASSPAGEQFF
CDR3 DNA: TGTGCCAGCAGTCCAGCGGGAGAGCAGTTCTTC

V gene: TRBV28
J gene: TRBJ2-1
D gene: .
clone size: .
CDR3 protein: CASSPGLQRDEQFF
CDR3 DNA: TGTGCCAGCAGTCCGGGACTGCAAAGGGATGAGCAGTTCTTC

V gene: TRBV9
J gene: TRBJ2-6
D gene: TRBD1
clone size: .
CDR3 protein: CASTASKDRAGANVLTF
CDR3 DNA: TGTGCCAGCACGGCGAGTAAAGACAGGGCTGGGGCCAACGTCCTGACTTTC

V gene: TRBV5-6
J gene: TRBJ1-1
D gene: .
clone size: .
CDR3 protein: CASSLFGGEAFF
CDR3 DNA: TGTGCCAGCAGCTTGTTCGGAGGTGAAGCTTTCTTT

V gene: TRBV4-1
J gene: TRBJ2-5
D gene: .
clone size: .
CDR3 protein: CASSQYNTGWTETQYF
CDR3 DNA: TGCGCCAGCAGCCAATATAACACGGGATGGACGGAGACCCAGTACTTC

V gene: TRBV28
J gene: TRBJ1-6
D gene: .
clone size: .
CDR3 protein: CASSSPPGDYNSPLHF
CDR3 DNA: TGTGCCAGCAGTTCCCCCCCGGGGGATTATAATTCACCCCTCCACTTT

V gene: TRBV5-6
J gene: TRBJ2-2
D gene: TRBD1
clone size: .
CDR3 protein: CASSPGQGVDTGELFF
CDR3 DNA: TGTGCCAGCAGCCCGGGACAGGGGGTGGACACCGGGGAGCTGTTTTTT

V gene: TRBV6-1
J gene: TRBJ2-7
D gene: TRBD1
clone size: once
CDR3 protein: CASSEARDRGVSYEQYF
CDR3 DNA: TGTGCCAGCAGTGAAGCCCGAGACAGGGGAGTATCCTACGAGCAGTACTTC

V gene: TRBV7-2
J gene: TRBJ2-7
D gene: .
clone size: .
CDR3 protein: CASSRGTVPYEQYF
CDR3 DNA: TGTGCCAGCAGCCGGGGAACAGTCCCCTACGAGCAGTACTTC

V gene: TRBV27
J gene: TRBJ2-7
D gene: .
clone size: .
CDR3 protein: CASSLQGYEQYF
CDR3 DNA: TGTGCCAGCAGTTTACAGGGCTACGAGCAGTACTTC

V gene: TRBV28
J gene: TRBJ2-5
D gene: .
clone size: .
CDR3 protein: CASRRAPLVTQYF
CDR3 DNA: TGTGCCAGCAGGAGGGCTCCGTTGGTGACCCAGTACTTC

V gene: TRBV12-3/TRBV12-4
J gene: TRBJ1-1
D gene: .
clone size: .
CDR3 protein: CASSLAGNEAFF
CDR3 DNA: TGTGCCAGCAGTTTGGCCGGGAATGAAGCTTTCTTT

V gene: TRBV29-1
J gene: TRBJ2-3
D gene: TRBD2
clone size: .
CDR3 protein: CSPVVAGGPDTQYF
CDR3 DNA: TGCAGCCCGGTAGTAGCGGGAGGCCCAGATACGCAGTATTTT